This TCR beta chain was retrieved from a study of cytomegalovirus exposure and HLA in healthy donors. The V and J ends lost 3 bases and 7 bases respectively, with 12 bases between them. CDR3 length: 13 residues. Germline CDR1 reads MNHEY; CDR2 reads SMNVEV (reference sequence). PCR involved 60 Vbeta and 13 Jbeta primers. Profiling relied on immunoSEQ multiplex PCR, and the TCRdb table lists in-frame clones only, not all of them. The sample holds about 93,000 clones, approximately 68% seen once. This clone was observed a single time. The gene calls are TRBV27 and TRBJ1-2; a possible D gene is TRBD1 (6 bases). The sample taken for sequencing was PBMCs. The clonotype comes from a boy aged 5-17 years in good health and CMV-seropositive. Here the CDR3 reads CASSFAGAGGYTF. The CDR3 nucleotides read TGTGCCAGCAGTTTTGCAGGGGCTGGTGGCTACACCTTC.